The 27 T cell receptor beta chains below all came from one sample that was sequenced in a study of long-term antiretroviral therapy in people with HIV. Investigators performed immunoSEQ version v3.0 at survey level. This table comes from immunoSEQ multiplex PCR, and its TCRdb copy is limited to in-frame clones, with some not included. Here the sample spans over 25,000 clones, roughly 78% being singletons. Sequencing used unsorted PBMCs, obtained 1.5 years before starting antiretroviral therapy. These receptors originate from a man younger than 35 with HIV.

The chain recombines TRBV28 with TRBJ2-7; 9 nucleotides agree with TRBD2. Germline CDR1 is MDHEN and CDR2 is SYDVKM. The CDR3 sequence is 14 residues long. Trimming at V came to 8 bases and at J to 3 bases, leaving 8 bases not matched to a gene. CDR3 nucleotide sequence: TGTGCCAGCTTTAGAGGACTAGCGTTCTACGAGCAGTACTTC. This sequence encodes CASFRGLAFYEQYF.

This clone was observed a handful of times. The V gene is TRBV2, the J gene TRBJ2-7; 9 bases agree with TRBD2. The V segment lost 4 bases and the J segment 0 bases; nucleotides outside the gene matches: 7. The germline V gene has CDR1 SNHLY and CDR2 FYNNEI. There are 16 residues in the CDR3. The CDR3 DNA follows: TGTGCCAGCAGTGGGTTAGCGGGGGCAAGCTCCTACGAGCAGTACTTC. Translating it yields CASSGLAGASSYEQYF.

The rearrangement uses TRBV2 and TRBJ1-3, with D maybe TRBD1 (6 bases). The CDR3 is 15 amino acids. Trimming removed 4 bases at V and 2 bases at J, with 12 bases between. Germline V gene data show CDR1 as SNHLY and CDR2 as FYNNEI. In DNA, the CDR3 is TGTGCCAGCAGTGGGCAGGGGAGGACTGGAAACACCATATATTTT. Translation gives CASSGQGRTGNTIYF. Full variable domain (outside the CDR3, taken from reference TRBV2 and TRBJ1-3): EPEVTQTPSHQVTQMGQEVILRCVPISNHLYFYWYRQILGQKVEFLVSFYNNEISEKSEIFDDQFSVERPDGSNFTLKIRSTKLEDSAMYFCASSGQGRTGNTIYFGEGSWLTVV.

This chain connects TRBV29-1 to TRBJ2-1; 7 bases match TRBD1. The CDR3 has 14 residues. V lost 3 bases to trimming and J lost 5 bases; unmatched junction nucleotides: 7. CDR1 and CDR2 from the germline V gene are SQVTM and ANQGSEA. In DNA, the CDR3 is TGCAGCGTTGACCGACAGGGCGATCACAATGAGCAGTTCTTC. It encodes CSVDRQGDHNEQFF.

This clone was counted between two and nine times. The chain joins TRBV1 to TRBJ2-7; TRBD1 was called by the table and not checked on the DNA. TRBV1 is flagged as a pseudogene. This CDR3 region has 14 residues. CDR3 protein: CTSSQQTGYYEQYF. Here the CDR3 DNA reads TGCACCAGCAGCCAACAGACAGGCTACTACGAGCAGTACTTC.

The J gene is TRBJ2-1, the V gene TRBV7-2; 9 bases match TRBD2. The ends lost 9 bases at V and 6 bases at J; junction bases unmatched: 6. CDR3 length: 13 amino acids. Germline V gene sequence: CDR1 SGHTA, CDR2 FQGNSA. The CDR3 nucleotides are TGTGCCAGTTCTAGCGGGATGGGCAATGAGCAGTTCTTC. Translated, it gives CASSSGMGNEQFF.

This chain connects TRBV19 to TRBJ2-7; 11 nucleotides line up with TRBD2. This CDR3 is 13 amino acids long. The V gene end was trimmed by 4 bases and the J gene end by 7 bases; junction bases not matched to a gene: 3. In germline, CDR1 is LNHDA, CDR2 SQIVND (reference sequence). The CDR3 sequence: CASSRGLADEQYF. CDR3 coding DNA: TGTGCCAGTAGTAGGGGACTAGCGGATGAGCAGTACTTC.

The chain couples TRBV10-3 to TRBJ2-7, with TRBD2 matching 8 bases. CDR3 length: 15 residues. Trimming at V came to 3 bases and at J to 1 base, leaving 5 bases not matched to a gene. From germline, CDR1 is ENHRY and CDR2 SYGVKD. CDR3 DNA: TGTGCCATCAGTGACTCGGGAGGGGGTTCCTACGAGCAGTACTTC. This translates into CAISDSGGGSYEQYF.

This clone was found a few times. This chain joins TRBV6-1 and TRBJ1-2; 7 bases fit TRBD1. Germline V gene data show CDR1 as MNHNS and CDR2 as SASEGT. V lost 10 bases, J lost 0 bases, and 8 bases stayed unmatched. CDR3 length: 14 amino acids. The CDR3 spells CATTGALTNYGYTF. CDR3 in DNA: TGTGCCACCACAGGGGCCCTTACTAACTATGGCTACACCTTC.

The chain is built from TRBV5-5 and TRBJ1-5; D is unresolved. The CDR3 contains 15 residues. V dropped 1 base and J dropped 0 bases, with 8 bases sitting between them. Germline CDR1 reads SGHKS; CDR2 reads YYEKEE (reference sequence). CDR3 residues: CASSLQGYSNQPQHF. DNA for the CDR3: TGTGCCAGCAGCTTGCAAGGGTATAGCAATCAGCCCCAGCATTTT.

The V call is TRBV19, the J call TRBJ2-1, with D possibly matching TRBD1 (5 bases). V was shortened by 3 bases and J by 3 bases, with 9 bases between the two germline ends. The CDR3 is made up of 14 amino acids. Germline V lookup: CDR1 LNHDA, CDR2 SQIVND (reference sequence). CDR3 region: CASSIRQGYNEQFF. CDR3 coding DNA: TGTGCCAGTAGTATCCGTCAGGGCTACAATGAGCAGTTCTTC.

V and J are TRBV4-3 and TRBJ2-3; tentative D call: TRBD2 (6 bases). The CDR3 has 14 residues. Germline V lookup: CDR1 LGHNA, CDR2 YSLEER. Trimming took off 1 base at V and 1 base at J, with 6 bases between the two ends. In DNA, the CDR3 is TGCGCCAGCAGCCAAGCGGGGGGCACAGATACGCAGTATTTT. Protein product: CASSQAGGTDTQYF.

This chain connects TRBV7-9 to TRBJ1-4; D not certain. Trimming cost V 1 base and J 4 bases, with 13 bases left between them. Germline loops: CDR1 SEHNR, CDR2 FQNEAQ (reference sequence). This CDR3 comprises 16 residues. The CDR3 sequence is CASSLVLGPINEKLFF. In DNA, the CDR3 is TGTGCCAGCAGCTTAGTGTTAGGTCCGATTAATGAAAAACTGTTTTTT. Full variable domain (outside the CDR3, taken from reference TRBV7-9 and TRBJ1-4): DTGVSQNPRHKITKRGQNVTFRCDPISEHNRLYWYRQTLGQGPEFLTYFQNEAQLEKSRLLSDRFSAERPKGSFSTLEIQRTEQGDSAMYLCASSLVLGPINEKLFFGSGTQLSVL.

The chain couples TRBV30 to TRBJ2-2; D remains unclear. With 4 bases removed from V and 3 bases from J, the gap between germline ends came to 6 bases. The CDR3 is 12 residues long. CDR1 GTSNPN and CDR2 SVGIG come from the germline V gene (reference sequence). CDR3 DNA sequence: TGTGCCTGGAACCCAGACACCGGGGAGCTGTTTTTT. Residues: CAWNPDTGELFF.

The chain recombines TRBV5-4 with TRBJ2-7; D is uncertain. Germline-derived CDR1 and CDR2 are SGHNT and YYREEE (reference sequence). Deletions cut 0 bases from V and 1 base from J, with 8 bases between. The CDR3 consists of 14 residues. The CDR3 protein is CASSLAGSSYEQYF. The CDR3 bases are TGTGCCAGCAGCTTGGCCGGCTCTTCCTACGAGCAGTACTTC. The full variable domain, rest sourced from reference TRBV5-4 and TRBJ2-7, is ETGVTQSPTHLIKTRGQQVTLRCSSQSGHNTVSWYQQALGQGPQFIFQYYREEENGRGNFPPRFSGLQFPNYSSELNVNALELDDSALYLCASSLAGSSYEQYFGPGTRLTVT.

The chain joins TRBV11-2 to TRBJ2-5, with TRBD1 matching over 8 bases. The J segment lost 5 bases and the V segment lost 3 bases, leaving 8 bases of the junction unmatched. CDR1 and CDR2 (germline): SGHAT, FQNNGV. The CDR3 covers 15 residues. CDR3: CASSLGTGRPETQYF. In DNA, the CDR3 is TGTGCCAGCAGCTTGGGGACAGGACGACCCGAGACCCAGTACTTC.

By frequency in the sample, this clone is medium-sized (0.01 to 0.1%). The sample has other DNA sequences that encode this CDR3 too. The V gene is TRBV28, the J gene TRBJ1-5; D is uncertain. The V end was cut by 2 bases, the J end by 0 bases, with 5 bases between. This CDR3 is 14 amino acids long. Germline assignment: CDR1 MDHEN and CDR2 SYDVKM. CDR3 coding DNA: TGTGCCAGCAGTTTAGCCAGTAGCAATCAGCCCCAGCATTTT. It codes for CASSLASSNQPQHF.

This chain joins TRBV29-1 and TRBJ2-3; tentatively, D is TRBD1 or TRBD2 (5 bases each). This CDR3 is 15 amino acids long. V lost 0 bases and J lost 6, with 16 bases in between. CDR1 is SQVTM and CDR2 is ANQGSEA in the germline V gene. The CDR3 protein is CSVEDRAAWDDTQYF. The DNA of the CDR3 is TGCAGCGTTGAAGATAGGGCAGCCTGGGACGATACGCAGTATTTT.

J is TRBJ1-1 and V is TRBV7-9, with TRBD1 as a possible D gene (5 bases). With 5 bases removed from V and 0 bases from J, the gap between germline ends came to 10 bases. Germline values: CDR1 SEHNR, CDR2 FQNEAQ (reference sequence). The CDR3 runs 14 residues. CDR3 sequence reads: CASSPTEMNTEAFF. CDR3 bases: TGTGCCAGCAGCCCGACAGAGATGAACACTGAAGCTTTCTTT.

The chain joins TRBV2 to TRBJ2-3, with D unclear. CDR3 length: 11 residues. Trimming stripped 0 bases from V and 8 bases from J, with 3 bases between. The germline gives CDR1 SNHLY, CDR2 FYNNEI. The CDR3 sequence is CASSEALTQYF. For the CDR3, the DNA is TGTGCCAGCAGTGAAGCGCTTACGCAGTATTTT.

The chain links TRBV7-2 to TRBJ2-1; D may be TRBD2 (5 bases). The CDR3 is 14 residues long. The germline V gene encodes CDR1 SGHTA and CDR2 FQGNSA. V lost 3 bases and J lost 10, with 16 bases in between. The CDR3, as DNA: TGTGCCAGCAGCTTGGGCTGGGAATCGGGGGAGCAGTTCTTC. Amino acids: CASSLGWESGEQFF.

For the CDR3, the DNA is TGTGCCAGCTCACCAGAAGCAGCGGGGGGTCGCAATGAGCAGTTCTTC. Its protein is CASSPEAAGGRNEQFF. The chain carries TRBV18 and TRBJ2-1; 9 positions agree with TRBD2. The CDR3 has 16 amino acids. Germline V gives CDR1 KGHSH, CDR2 LQKENI. Unmatched junction bases numbered 8, after V lost 2 bases and J lost 6 bases.

This chain joins TRBV5-6 and TRBJ1-1; D is possibly TRBD1 (5 bases). The CDR3 sequence is 14 residues long. In germline, CDR1 is SGHDT, CDR2 YYEEEE. The V end lost 2 bases, the J end lost 4 bases, and 12 bases lay between the germline ends. The CDR3 protein is CASSFRGWGTEAFF. Here the CDR3 DNA reads TGTGCCAGCAGCTTTAGGGGCTGGGGCACTGAAGCTTTCTTT.

The CDR3 reads CAWSVGVIAPQHF. Written as DNA, the CDR3 is TGTGCCTGGAGTGTAGGGGTGATCGCGCCCCAGCATTTT. The V gene is TRBV30, the J gene TRBJ1-5; the D gene is possibly TRBD1 (5 bases). The CDR3 is 13 residues long. Trimming removed 0 bases at V and 9 bases at J, with 12 bases between. Per germline, CDR1 GTSNPN and CDR2 SVGIG (reference sequence). Looking up the rest from reference TRBV30 and TRBJ1-5 gives the full variable domain: SQTIHQWPATLVQPVGSPLSLECTVEGTSNPNLYWYRQAAGRGLQLLFYSVGIGQISSEVPQNLSASRPQDRQFILSSKKLLLSDSGFYLCAWSVGVIAPQHFGDGTRLSIL.

The rearrangement links TRBV7-8 to TRBJ2-3; 7 nucleotides align to TRBD1. The CDR3 length is 13 residues. CDR1 is SGHVS, CDR2 FQNEAQ, per germline. V trimming: 5 bases; J trimming: 5 bases; junction bases outside the gene matches: 4. CDR3 nucleotides: TGTGCCAGCAGCCCCCACAGGGGAGATACGCAGTATTTT. Residues: CASSPHRGDTQYF. Full variable domain (missing parts from reference TRBV7-8 and TRBJ2-3): GAGVSQSPRYKVAKRGQDVALRCDPISGHVSLFWYQQALGQGPEFLTYFQNEAQLDKSGLPSDRFFAERPEGSVSTLKIQRTQQEDSAVYLCASSPHRGDTQYFGPGTRLTVL.

The chain recombines TRBV19 with TRBJ1-3, with D possibly TRBD1 on 6 matching bases. Germline CDR1 is LNHDA and CDR2 is SQIVND (reference sequence). Trimming pared 7 bases from V and 2 bases from J, leaving 12 bases between. CDR3 size: 14 residues. CDR3 region: CASIQTGAGNTIYF. The CDR3 nucleotides read TGTGCCAGTATCCAGACAGGCGCTGGAAACACCATATATTTT.

There are a few counts of this clone. J is TRBJ1-2 and V is TRBV5-1, with a tentative D call TRBD1 (5 bases). The CDR3 is made up of 14 amino acids. The V gene lost 1 base and the J gene lost 7 bases, with 14 bases spanning the gap. Germline V CDR1 and CDR2: SGHRS, YFSETQ. The CDR3 region is CASSLSQGGTGYTF. CDR3 coding DNA: TGCGCCAGCAGCTTGTCTCAGGGAGGTACTGGCTACACCTTC.